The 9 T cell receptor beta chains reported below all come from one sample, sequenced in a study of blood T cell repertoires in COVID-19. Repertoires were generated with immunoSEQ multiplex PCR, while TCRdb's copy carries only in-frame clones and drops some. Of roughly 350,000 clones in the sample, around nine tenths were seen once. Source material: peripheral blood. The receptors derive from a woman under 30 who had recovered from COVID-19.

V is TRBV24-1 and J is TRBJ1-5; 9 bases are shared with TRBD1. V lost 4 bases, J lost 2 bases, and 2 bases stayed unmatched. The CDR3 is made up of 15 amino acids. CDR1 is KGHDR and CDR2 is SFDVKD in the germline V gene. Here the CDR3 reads CATSERTGGNQPQHF. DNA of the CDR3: TGTGCCACCAGTGAAAGGACAGGGGGCAATCAGCCCCAGCATTTT.

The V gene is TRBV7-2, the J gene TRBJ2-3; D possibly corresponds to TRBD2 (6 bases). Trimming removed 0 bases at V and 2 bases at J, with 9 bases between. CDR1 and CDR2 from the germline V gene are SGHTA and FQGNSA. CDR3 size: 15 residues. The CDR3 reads CASSLAGGTTDTQYF. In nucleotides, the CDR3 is TGTGCCAGCAGCTTAGCGGGAGGAACCACAGATACGCAGTATTTT.

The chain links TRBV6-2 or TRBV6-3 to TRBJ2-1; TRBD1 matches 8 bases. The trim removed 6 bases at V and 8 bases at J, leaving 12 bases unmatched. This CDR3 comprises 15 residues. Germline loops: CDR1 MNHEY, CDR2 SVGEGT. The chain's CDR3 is CASSTGQAERDEQFF. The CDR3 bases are TGTGCCAGCAGCACGGGACAGGCAGAACGCGATGAGCAGTTCTTC.

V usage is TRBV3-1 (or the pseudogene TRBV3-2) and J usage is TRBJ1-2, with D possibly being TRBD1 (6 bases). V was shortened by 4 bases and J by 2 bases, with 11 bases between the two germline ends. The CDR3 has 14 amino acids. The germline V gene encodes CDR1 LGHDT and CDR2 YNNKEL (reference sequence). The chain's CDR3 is CASSLAQGNYGYTF. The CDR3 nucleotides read TGTGCCAGCAGCCTTGCACAGGGAAACTATGGCTACACCTTC.

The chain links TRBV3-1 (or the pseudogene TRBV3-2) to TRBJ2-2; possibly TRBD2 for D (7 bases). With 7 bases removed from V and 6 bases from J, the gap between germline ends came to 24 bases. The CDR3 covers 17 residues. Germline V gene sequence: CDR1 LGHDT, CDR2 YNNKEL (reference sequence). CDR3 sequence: CASTHWGGGFNAGELFF. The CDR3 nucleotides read TGTGCCAGCACCCATTGGGGGGGCGGATTTAATGCCGGGGAGCTGTTTTTT.

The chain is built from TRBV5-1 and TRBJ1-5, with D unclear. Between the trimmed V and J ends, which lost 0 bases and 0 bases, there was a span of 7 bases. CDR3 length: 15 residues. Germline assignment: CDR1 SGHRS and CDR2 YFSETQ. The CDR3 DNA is TGCGCCAGCAGCTTGGCCAGTCATAGCAATCAGCCCCAGCATTTT. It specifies CASSLASHSNQPQHF.

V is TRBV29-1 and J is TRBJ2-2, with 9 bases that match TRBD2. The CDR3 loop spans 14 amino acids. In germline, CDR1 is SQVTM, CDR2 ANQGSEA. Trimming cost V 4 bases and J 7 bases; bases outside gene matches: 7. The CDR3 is CSVASGRIRGELFF. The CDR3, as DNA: TGCAGCGTTGCCAGCGGGAGGATCCGCGGGGAGCTGTTTTTT.

For the CDR3, the DNA is TGTGCCAGTATAATGACGGGGTCTAACACTGAAGCTTTCTTT. This encodes CASIMTGSNTEAFF. The genes are TRBV7-9 and TRBJ1-1; no definite D call. In germline, CDR1 is SEHNR, CDR2 FQNEAQ (reference sequence). This CDR3 comprises 14 residues. The germline V and J ends were trimmed by 9 bases and 2 bases, with 16 bases remaining between them.

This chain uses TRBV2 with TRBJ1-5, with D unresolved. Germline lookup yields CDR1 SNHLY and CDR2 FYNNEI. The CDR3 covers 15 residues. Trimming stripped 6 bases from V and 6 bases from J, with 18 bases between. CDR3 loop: CASSAGSLKAQPQHF. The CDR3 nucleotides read TGTGCCAGCAGCGCGGGTTCCCTCAAGGCTCAGCCCCAGCATTTT.